This record concerns one T cell receptor (beta chain) sequence. Its matching antigen is unknown. TCRdb reanalysed the 5' RACE reads using MiXCR and keeps one entry per CDR3 protein. The sample has hundreds of thousands of distinct CDR3 sequences; 20% to 30% are singletons. This record comes from a study of T-cell memory formation after mild COVID-19. Turning to the study itself: Each donor largely had its own TCR clusters. Study-level results: Memory sampled before infection contained some responding clones, suggesting cross-reactive memory joined. Most CD4+ clones that shrank were in CM and EM, while CD8+ ones turned up in EMRA.

CDR3 size: 16 residues. Germline CDR1 SGHTA, CDR2 FQGNSA. Trimming removed 5 bases from V and 3 bases from J; junction bases left unmatched: 8. This clonotype was obtained from an adult woman who had mild COVID-19 (a few samples of this study predate the infection). Cell type and time point are not known. Source material: PBMCs or a T cell subset sorted from them (not recorded which). The chain links TRBV7-2 to TRBJ2-1, with TRBD2 matching over 9 bases. This CDR3 reads CASSPLLAGSYNEQFF. CDR3 DNA: TGTGCCAGCAGCCCCCTTCTAGCGGGAAGCTACAATGAGCAGTTCTTC.